This T cell receptor beta chain was profiled in a study of STAT5B mutations in CD4+ large granular lymphocyte leukemia. TCRdb keeps only in-frame clones here, not all; method: immunoSEQ multiplex PCR. Counted here are around 27,000 clones, 70% to 75% occurring once; the ten biggest clones make up 3% to 3.5%. Losses at the gene ends were 5 bases for V and 1 base for J; bases not matched to a gene: 5. Germline V gene lookup returns CDR1 LNHDA and CDR2 SQIVND (reference sequence). This CDR3 region has 15 residues. V and J are TRBV19 and TRBJ1-2; 9 positions agree with TRBD1. Sequences were obtained from CD4+ T cells from blood buffy coats. The receptor's source is a human donor in good health. Here the CDR3 DNA reads TGTGCCAGTAGTCGGCGGACAGGGGATAACTATGGCTACACCTTC. It is translated as CASSRRTGDNYGYTF.